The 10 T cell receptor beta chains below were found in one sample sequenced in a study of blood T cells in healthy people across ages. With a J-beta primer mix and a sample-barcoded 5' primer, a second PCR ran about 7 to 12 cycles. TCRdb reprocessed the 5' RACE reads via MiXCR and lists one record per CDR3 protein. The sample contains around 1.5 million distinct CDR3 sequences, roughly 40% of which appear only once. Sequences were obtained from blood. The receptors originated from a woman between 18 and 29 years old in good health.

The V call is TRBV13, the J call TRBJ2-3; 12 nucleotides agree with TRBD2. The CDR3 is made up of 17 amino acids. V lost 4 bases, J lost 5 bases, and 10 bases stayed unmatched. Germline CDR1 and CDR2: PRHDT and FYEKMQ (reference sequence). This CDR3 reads CASSSTGLAGSLDTQYF. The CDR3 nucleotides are TGTGCCAGCAGCTCCACCGGACTAGCGGGGTCTTTAGATACGCAGTATTTT. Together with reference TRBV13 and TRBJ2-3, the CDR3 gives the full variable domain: AAGVIQSPRHLIKEKRETATLKCYPIPRHDTVYWYQQGPGQDPQFLISFYEKMQSDKGSIPDRFSAQQFSDYHSELNMSSLELGDSALYFCASSSTGLAGSLDTQYFGPGTRLTVL.

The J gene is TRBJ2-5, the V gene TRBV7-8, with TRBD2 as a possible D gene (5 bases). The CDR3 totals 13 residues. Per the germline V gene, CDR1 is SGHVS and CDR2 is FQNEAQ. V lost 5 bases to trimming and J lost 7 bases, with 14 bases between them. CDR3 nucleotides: TGTGCCAGCAGCCTGTCCCGGGAAGGGACCCAGTACTTC. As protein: CASSLSREGTQYF.

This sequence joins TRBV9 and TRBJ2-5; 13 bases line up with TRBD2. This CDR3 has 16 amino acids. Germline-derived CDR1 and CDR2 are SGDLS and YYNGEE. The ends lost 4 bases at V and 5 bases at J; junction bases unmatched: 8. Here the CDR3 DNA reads TGTGCCAGCAGCTTACAACTAGCGGGGGGGCCCGAGACCCAGTACTTC. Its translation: CASSLQLAGGPETQYF.

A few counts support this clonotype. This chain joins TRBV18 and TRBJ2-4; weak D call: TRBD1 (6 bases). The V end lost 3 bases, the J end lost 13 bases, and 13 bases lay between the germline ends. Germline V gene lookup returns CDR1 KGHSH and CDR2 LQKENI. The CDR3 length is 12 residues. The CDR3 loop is CASSPTQGEQYF. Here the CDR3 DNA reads TGTGCCAGCTCACCGACACAGGGAGAGCAGTACTTC.

CDR3 nucleotides: TGTGCCAGCAGACCAATCAGCGATAGCAATCAGCCCCAGCATTTT. Its translation is CASRPISDSNQPQHF. The V call is TRBV6-6, the J call TRBJ1-5, with D unresolved. CDR1 MNHNY and CDR2 SVGAGI come from the germline V gene (reference sequence). The CDR3 spans 15 residues. V was clipped by 6 bases and J by 0 bases, with 12 bases between them.

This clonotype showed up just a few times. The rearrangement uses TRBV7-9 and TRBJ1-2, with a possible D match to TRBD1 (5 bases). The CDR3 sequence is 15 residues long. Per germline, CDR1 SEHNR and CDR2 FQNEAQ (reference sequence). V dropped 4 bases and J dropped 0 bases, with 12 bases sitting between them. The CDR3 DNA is TGTGCCAGCAGCTCGGGACGGGAAGCTAACTATGGCTACACCTTC. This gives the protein CASSSGREANYGYTF.

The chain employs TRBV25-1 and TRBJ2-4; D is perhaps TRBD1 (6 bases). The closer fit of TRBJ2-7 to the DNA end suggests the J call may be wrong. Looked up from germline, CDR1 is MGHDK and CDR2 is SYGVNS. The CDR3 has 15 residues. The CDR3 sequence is CASSASTGNTYEQYF. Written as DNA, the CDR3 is TGTGCCAGCAGTGCTTCTACAGGGAACACCTACGAGCAGTACTTC.

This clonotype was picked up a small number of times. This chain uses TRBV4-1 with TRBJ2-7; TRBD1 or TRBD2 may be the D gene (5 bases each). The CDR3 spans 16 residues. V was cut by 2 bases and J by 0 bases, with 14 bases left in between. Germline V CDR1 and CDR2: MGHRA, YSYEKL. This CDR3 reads CASSQTGPLNSYEQYF. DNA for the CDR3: TGCGCCAGCAGCCAAACGGGGCCCCTAAACTCCTACGAGCAGTACTTC.

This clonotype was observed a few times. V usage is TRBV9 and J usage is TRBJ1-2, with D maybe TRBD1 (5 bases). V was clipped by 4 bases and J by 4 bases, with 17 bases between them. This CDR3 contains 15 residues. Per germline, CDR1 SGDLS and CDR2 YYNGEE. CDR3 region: CASSPYLTAGYGYTF. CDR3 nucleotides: TGTGCCAGCAGCCCTTACTTGACAGCCGGCTATGGCTACACCTTC.

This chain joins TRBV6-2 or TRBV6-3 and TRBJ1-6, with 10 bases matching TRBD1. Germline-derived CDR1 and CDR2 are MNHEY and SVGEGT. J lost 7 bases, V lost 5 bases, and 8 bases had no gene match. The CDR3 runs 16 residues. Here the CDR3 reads CASSHRDRGRNSPLHF. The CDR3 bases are TGTGCCAGCAGTCACCGGGACAGGGGTAGGAATTCACCCCTCCACTTT.